The next 26 T cell receptor beta chains were all read from a single sample in a study of cytomegalovirus exposure and HLA in healthy donors. Researchers ran the PCR with 60 Vbeta and 13 Jbeta primers. This table comes from immunoSEQ multiplex PCR, and its TCRdb copy is limited to in-frame clones, with some not included. This table holds 90,000 to 110,000 clones, approximately 14% found once. The sample consisted of PBMCs. The source of these receptors is a female donor in good health and CMV-seronegative.

This clone showed up just a few times. V is TRBV6-6 and J is TRBJ1-1, with TRBD1 matching 7 bases. Germline V gene sequence: CDR1 MNHNY, CDR2 SVGAGI (reference sequence). This CDR3 has 13 residues. V gave up 7 bases and J gave up 3 bases; unmatched junction bases: 5. DNA for the CDR3: TGTGCCAGCAACACACAGGGGTACACTGAAGCTTTCTTT. Its translation: CASNTQGYTEAFF.

The chain carries TRBV30 and TRBJ1-1; D perhaps matches TRBD1 (5 bases). The length of the CDR3 is 14 residues. Trimming stripped 4 bases from V and 3 bases from J, with 15 bases between. The germline V gene has CDR1 GTSNPN and CDR2 SVGIG (reference sequence). CDR3: CAWNLEGVDTEAFF. The CDR3 bases are TGTGCCTGGAATTTGGAAGGGGTTGACACTGAAGCTTTCTTT.

This clone was seen only a few times. The CDR3 is CASSYSRQGDSNQPQHF. The CDR3 bases are TGTGCCAGCAGTTACTCGAGACAGGGGGATAGCAATCAGCCCCAGCATTTT. The gene calls are TRBV6-7 and TRBJ1-5; TRBD1 aligns across 9 bases. TRBV6-7 is labeled an ORF, and its function is uncertain. Trimming took 0 bases from V and 0 from J; bases not matched to a gene: 3. CDR3 size: 17 residues.

This clone has a handful of counts. The J gene is TRBJ2-4, the V gene TRBV28; D perhaps matches TRBD1 (6 bases). This CDR3 is built from 15 residues. V was shortened by 1 base and J by 3 bases, with 10 bases between the two germline ends. The germline gives CDR1 MDHEN, CDR2 SYDVKM. The CDR3 sequence is CASSLSGTNKNIQYF. In DNA form, the CDR3 reads TGTGCCAGCAGTTTATCAGGGACAAACAAAAACATTCAGTACTTC.

In this sample, this clone turned up a few times. The chain employs TRBV6-1 and TRBJ1-2, with TRBD1 as a possible D gene (5 bases). Germline-derived CDR1 and CDR2 are MNHNS and SASEGT. The CDR3 is made up of 16 amino acids. Trimming stripped 2 bases from V and 4 bases from J, with 17 bases between. The CDR3 reads CASSEHRDGGIYGYTF. CDR3 coding DNA: TGTGCCAGCAGTGAACACCGTGACGGGGGGATCTATGGCTACACCTTC.

The J gene is TRBJ1-2, the V gene TRBV6-1; D gene ambiguous. CDR3 length equals 14 residues. V shed 7 bases and J shed 4 bases, with 16 bases lying between them. Germline V CDR1 and CDR2: MNHNS, SASEGT. CDR3 sequence: CASNREAGPYGYTF. For the CDR3, the DNA is TGTGCCAGCAATAGAGAGGCGGGCCCCTATGGCTACACCTTC.

V gene TRBV5-1 combines with J gene TRBJ1-3; D is unclear. Germline V gives CDR1 SGHRS, CDR2 YFSETQ. V was trimmed by 0 bases and J by 1 base, leaving 5 bases between them. The CDR3 is 14 residues long. Written as DNA, the CDR3 is TGCGCCAGCAGCTTGGCCGGGTCTGGAAACACCATATATTTT. Protein product: CASSLAGSGNTIYF.

This sequence joins TRBV5-1 and TRBJ2-6; 9 positions match TRBD2. The CDR3 contains 15 residues. Germline CDR1 SGHRS, CDR2 YFSETQ. J gave up 3 bases and V 4 bases, and 2 bases lay outside the gene matches. In nucleotides, the CDR3 is TGCGCCAGCAGCCCGACTAGCGGTGGGGCCAACGTCCTGACTTTC. This translates into CASSPTSGGANVLTF.

V gene TRBV5-4 combines with J gene TRBJ2-5; 9 bases are a match to TRBD1. The V segment lost 0 bases and the J segment 5 bases; nucleotides outside the gene matches: 8. The germline gives CDR1 SGHNT, CDR2 YYREEE (reference sequence). The CDR3 extends over 16 amino acids. The DNA of the CDR3 is TGTGCCAGCAGCTTGGTGGGGGGACAGGGTTCGGAGACCCAGTACTTC. This encodes CASSLVGGQGSETQYF.

The sample holds a few counts of this clone. The chain uses TRBV30 and TRBJ1-2; D possibly corresponds to TRBD1 (6 bases). The CDR3 contains 11 residues. Trimming cost V 4 bases and J 7 bases, with 10 bases left between them. Germline CDR1 reads GTSNPN; CDR2 reads SVGIG (reference sequence). CDR3 DNA sequence: TGTGCCTGGACGGCAGGGGTTGGCTACACCTTC. As protein: CAWTAGVGYTF.

This sequence joins TRBV5-1 and TRBJ2-3; 11 nucleotides align to TRBD1. Per the germline V gene, CDR1 is SGHRS and CDR2 is YFSETQ. CDR3 length: 16 amino acids. V gave up 4 bases and J gave up 3 bases; unmatched junction bases: 7. The DNA for the CDR3 is TGCGCCAGCAGCCGAATTGGGGACAGGGGGACAGATACGCAGTATTTT. This gives the protein CASSRIGDRGTDTQYF.

This clone came up a few times. This rearrangement joins TRBV4-3 to TRBJ2-2; 10 positions match TRBD1. Germline lookup yields CDR1 LGHNA and CDR2 YSLEER. This CDR3 has 14 amino acids. V was pared by 5 bases and J by 7 bases, with 4 bases of the junction left unmatched. The CDR3 DNA is TGCGCCAGCAGCAGACAGGGGGCGATCGGGGAGCTGTTTTTT. It encodes CASSRQGAIGELFF.

This clone has only a few counts. The V call is TRBV6-6, the J call TRBJ2-7; TRBD1 matches at 9 bases. Germline CDR1 MNHNY, CDR2 SVGAGI (reference sequence). CDR3 size: 14 residues. Trimming removed 3 bases from V and 6 bases from J; junction bases left unmatched: 6. In DNA, the CDR3 is TGTGCCAGCAGTTATCCCGGACAGGGGACCGAGCAGTACTTC. Protein: CASSYPGQGTEQYF.

This chain uses TRBV7-9 with TRBJ1-2; tentatively, D is TRBD1 (6 bases). Germline CDR1 SEHNR, CDR2 FQNEAQ (reference sequence). V dropped 1 base and J dropped 2 bases, with 11 bases sitting between them. The CDR3 sequence is 15 residues long. The CDR3 protein is CASSLGTGTNYGYTF. In DNA form, the CDR3 reads TGTGCCAGCAGCTTAGGCACAGGGACCAACTATGGCTACACCTTC.

This clone was observed a handful of times. This chain connects TRBV10-3 to TRBJ2-7; D may be TRBD1 (5 bases). Trimming took off 6 bases at V and 2 bases at J, with 17 bases between the two ends. The CDR3 consists of 15 residues. Germline CDR1 ENHRY, CDR2 SYGVKD. The CDR3 spells CAIRQAGNRAYEQYF. CDR3 nucleotides: TGTGCCATCAGACAGGCTGGAAACCGAGCCTACGAGCAGTACTTC.

There are a few counts of this clone. The chain joins TRBV20-1 to TRBJ2-1, with D unclear. The germline CDR1 and CDR2 sequences are DFQATT and SNEGSKA (reference sequence). V gave up 3 bases and J gave up 6 bases, with 6 bases separating them. The CDR3 has 11 residues. The CDR3 protein is CSASFLNEQFF. The CDR3 DNA sequence: TGCAGTGCTAGCTTTCTCAATGAGCAGTTCTTC.

The V gene is TRBV4-3, the J gene TRBJ2-1; the match to TRBD2 covers 10 bases. CDR1 and CDR2 (germline): LGHNA, YSLEER. There are 20 residues in the CDR3. Germline trimming cut 1 base from V and 4 bases from J; bases unmatched to any gene: 16. CDR3 sequence reads: CASSQGLWASGSNFYNEQFF. CDR3 nucleotides: TGCGCCAGCAGCCAAGGGCTTTGGGCTAGCGGGAGTAATTTTTACAATGAGCAGTTCTTC.

This clone occurred a few times. The chain links TRBV6-6 to TRBJ1-5, with a weak D call TRBD1 (5 bases). Looked up from germline, CDR1 is MNHNY and CDR2 is SVGAGI (reference sequence). The CDR3 is 13 amino acids. V was shortened by 7 bases and J by 6 bases, with 13 bases between the two germline ends. CDR3 coding DNA: TGTGCCAGCAATGGCGGGGGAGGTCAGCCCCAGCATTTT. It is translated as CASNGGGGQPQHF.

This clone has a handful of counts. The rearrangement joins TRBV19 to TRBJ1-2, with unresolved D. Per germline, CDR1 LNHDA and CDR2 SQIVND (reference sequence). Trimming left V 2 bases short and J 6 bases short, with 10 bases between. The CDR3 has 13 amino acids. CDR3 protein: CASSITGRDGYTF. CDR3 bases: TGTGCCAGTAGTATAACGGGGAGGGATGGCTACACCTTC.

This clone was observed a few times. This sequence joins TRBV5-1 and TRBJ2-7, with TRBD1 as a possible D gene (5 bases). Germline CDR1 is SGHRS and CDR2 is YFSETQ. Trimming removed 1 base from V and 3 bases from J, with 14 bases in between. CDR3 length: 15 residues. CDR3 residues: CASSLRPDQGYEQYF. DNA for the CDR3: TGCGCCAGCAGCTTGCGGCCCGACCAGGGCTACGAGCAGTACTTC. Full variable domain (missing parts from reference TRBV5-1 and TRBJ2-7): KAGVTQTPRYLIKTRGQQVTLSCSPISGHRSVSWYQQTPGQGLQFLFEYFSETQRNKGNFPGRFSGRQFSNSRSEMNVSTLELGDSALYLCASSLRPDQGYEQYFGPGTRLTVT.

In this sample, this clone turned up a few times. The gene calls are TRBV2 and TRBJ1-1; 7 bases are shared with TRBD1. Germline V gives CDR1 SNHLY, CDR2 FYNNEI. The CDR3 contains 14 residues. With 4 bases clipped from V and 1 base from J, the junction kept 3 bases outside the gene matches. In DNA form, the CDR3 reads TGTGCCAGCAGTGGACAGGGTGGGAACACTGAAGCTTTCTTT. Its translation is CASSGQGGNTEAFF.

This clone was seen a handful of times. The CDR3 bases are TGTGCCAGCAGCACAACAGGGGTGGGCACTGAAGCTTTCTTT. Its translation: CASSTTGVGTEAFF. This rearrangement joins TRBV9 to TRBJ1-1; 7 bases match TRBD1. V lost 4 bases and J lost 4; bases outside the gene matches: 7. Germline values: CDR1 SGDLS, CDR2 YYNGEE. CDR3 length: 14 amino acids.

Of note for this clone: The junction does not match germline at one end; this may be a read error. The rearrangement links TRBV2 to TRBJ2-7; TRBD2 matches 9 bases. In germline, CDR1 is SNHLY, CDR2 FYNNEI. CDR3 length: 13 residues. In DNA form, the CDR3 reads TGTGCCAGCAGTGTGGATCCTAGCGGGGCGGACCACTTC. This gives the protein CASSVDPSGADHF.

V gene TRBV5-6 combines with J gene TRBJ2-4; D is possibly TRBD2 (6 bases). This CDR3 is built from 13 residues. Trimming stripped 5 bases from V and 5 bases from J, with 11 bases between. The germline CDR1 and CDR2 sequences are SGHDT and YYEEEE. The CDR3 nucleotides read TGTGCCAGCAGTCAGGCGGGGCAAAACATTCAGTACTTC. Translated: CASSQAGQNIQYF.

The chain uses TRBV2 and TRBJ2-5, with D tentatively TRBD2 (6 bases). Deletions cut 7 bases from V and 2 bases from J, with 11 bases between. CDR3 length: 13 residues. In germline, CDR1 is SNHLY, CDR2 FYNNEI. The DNA of the CDR3 is TGTGCCAGCATGGGGGGTTCTCAAGAGACCCAGTACTTC. Translation: CASMGGSQETQYF.

A few counts support this clone. J is TRBJ2-3 and V is TRBV5-4, with 9 bases lining up with TRBD2. V shed 0 bases and J 4 bases; nucleotides not matched to a gene: 9. Germline V gene lookup returns CDR1 SGHNT and CDR2 YYREEE (reference sequence). This CDR3 has 17 amino acids. The CDR3 region has the DNA TGTGCCAGCAGCTTGGCCTCTACTACTAGCGGGTCAGATACGCAGTATTTT. Amino acid sequence: CASSLASTTSGSDTQYF. The whole variable domain, filled in from reference TRBV5-4 and TRBJ2-3, reads ETGVTQSPTHLIKTRGQQVTLRCSSQSGHNTVSWYQQALGQGPQFIFQYYREEENGRGNFPPRFSGLQFPNYSSELNVNALELDDSALYLCASSLASTTSGSDTQYFGPGTRLTVL.